This TCR beta chain was found in a study of brain T cells in children with intractable seizures. The CDR3 sequence is 11 residues long. V was clipped by 4 bases and J by 4 bases, with 7 bases between them. Germline V gene data show CDR1 as GTSNPN and CDR2 as SVGIG (reference sequence). Clones were read by immunoSEQ multiplex PCR, and TCRdb kept only the in-frame ones, dropping some. The sample has about 80,000 clones, under 95% seen once; the top ten hold around 25%. At least one anti-epileptic drug was given before surgery. Source: peripheral blood, taken at surgery. This receptor was taken from a girl under 10 years old with Rasmussen encephalitis and intractable seizures. This chain joins TRBV30 and TRBJ1-2; no reliable D call. For the CDR3, the DNA is TGTGCCTGGAACAGAGGCTATGGCTACACCTTC. It specifies CAWNRGYGYTF.